The rows below give T cell receptor beta chains drawn from one sample of a study of blood T cell repertoires in COVID-19. Clones were sequenced by immunoSEQ multiplex PCR, and TCRdb holds only the in-frame ones, with some missing. Among some 100,000 clones, over 70% were seen once, and the ten largest hold 3.5% to 5%. The sample consisted of peripheral blood. The receptors derive from a human donor in a cohort sampled during active or convalescent COVID-19. Both conserved end residues are part of each CDR3. The order of the fields is J gene, V gene, clone size, D gene, CDR3 protein, CDR3 DNA. A D gene is named only where the DNA matches it firmly. Size is stated for part of the rows, as once, few or many counts, or as a class when the clone is expanded.

j_gene: TRBJ2-7
v_gene: TRBV6-5
abundance: .
d_gene: TRBD2
CDR3aa: CASSSIAGRYEQYF
CDR3nt: TGTGCCAGCAGTTCCATAGCGGGCCGCTACGAGCAGTACTTC

j_gene: TRBJ1-2
v_gene: TRBV7-9
abundance: .
d_gene: TRBD1
CDR3aa: CASSYRDRQYGYTF
CDR3nt: TGTGCCAGCAGCTACCGGGACAGGCAATATGGCTACACCTTC

j_gene: TRBJ2-5
v_gene: TRBV6-5
abundance: .
d_gene: TRBD1
CDR3aa: CASSRSTGRETQYF
CDR3nt: TGTGCCAGCAGTAGGTCGACAGGGAGAGAGACCCAGTACTTC

j_gene: TRBJ1-1
v_gene: TRBV6-2/TRBV6-3
abundance: .
d_gene: .
CDR3aa: CASSYEGFGTEAFF
CDR3nt: TGTGCCAGCAGTTATGAGGGTTTTGGTACTGAAGCTTTCTTT

j_gene: TRBJ2-2
v_gene: TRBV9
abundance: few
d_gene: TRBD2
CDR3aa: CASSVKGSGGTNTGELFF
CDR3nt: TGTGCCAGCAGCGTAAAGGGTAGCGGGGGGACTAACACCGGGGAGCTGTTTTTT

j_gene: TRBJ2-4
v_gene: TRBV5-1
abundance: .
d_gene: TRBD2
CDR3aa: CASSWGLAGENIQYF
CDR3nt: TGCGCCAGCAGCTGGGGACTAGCGGGGGAAAACATTCAGTACTTC

j_gene: TRBJ1-3
v_gene: TRBV6-2/TRBV6-3
abundance: .
d_gene: TRBD1
CDR3aa: CASSPGTGRTLGRNTIYF
CDR3nt: TGTGCCAGCAGTCCCGGGACAGGGCGAACCCTTGGAAGAAACACCATATATTTT

j_gene: TRBJ1-4
v_gene: TRBV27
abundance: .
d_gene: .
CDR3aa: CASSLQGPTREKLFF
CDR3nt: TGTGCCAGCAGTTTGCAGGGCCCCACTCGGGAAAAACTGTTTTTT

j_gene: TRBJ1-4
v_gene: TRBV3-1/TRBV3-2
abundance: .
d_gene: .
CDR3aa: CASSQQGFEKLFF
CDR3nt: TGTGCCAGCAGCCAACAGGGGTTTGAAAAACTGTTTTTT

j_gene: TRBJ1-2
v_gene: TRBV5-6
abundance: .
d_gene: .
CDR3aa: CASSFVGGTYYGYTF
CDR3nt: TGTGCCAGCAGTTTCGTTGGCGGGACCTACTATGGCTACACCTTC

j_gene: TRBJ1-2
v_gene: TRBV6-2/TRBV6-3
abundance: .
d_gene: .
CDR3aa: CASSYDRGGYTF
CDR3nt: TGTGCCAGCAGTTACGATAGAGGTGGCTACACCTTC

j_gene: TRBJ1-2
v_gene: TRBV29-1
abundance: few
d_gene: .
CDR3aa: CSVGGNYGYTF
CDR3nt: TGCAGCGTGGGAGGGAACTATGGCTACACCTTC

j_gene: TRBJ1-3
v_gene: TRBV14
abundance: .
d_gene: .
CDR3aa: CASSPFIGSGNTIYF
CDR3nt: TGTGCCAGCAGCCCCTTTATCGGTTCCGGAAACACCATATATTTT

j_gene: TRBJ2-7
v_gene: TRBV6-4
abundance: .
d_gene: TRBD2
CDR3aa: CARWSGGTYEQYF
CDR3nt: TGTGCCAGATGGTCGGGGGGGACGTACGAGCAGTACTTC

j_gene: TRBJ2-7
v_gene: TRBV7-3
abundance: .
d_gene: .
CDR3aa: CASSTHSGNLSYEQYF
CDR3nt: TGTGCCAGCAGCACACACAGCGGCAACCTCTCCTACGAGCAGTACTTC

j_gene: TRBJ2-1
v_gene: TRBV5-1
abundance: .
d_gene: TRBD1
CDR3aa: CASTGTALSYNEQFF
CDR3nt: TGCGCCAGCACCGGGACAGCCCTCTCCTACAATGAGCAGTTCTTC

j_gene: TRBJ2-2
v_gene: TRBV4-1
abundance: once
d_gene: .
CDR3aa: CASSQSRTAAANTGELFF
CDR3nt: TGCGCCAGCAGCCAATCTAGAACGGCGGCGGCGAACACCGGGGAGCTGTTTTTT

j_gene: TRBJ2-3
v_gene: TRBV7-2
abundance: once
d_gene: .
CDR3aa: CASSLYLDTQYF
CDR3nt: TGTGCCAGCAGCTTGTACTTAGATACGCAGTATTTT

j_gene: TRBJ1-3
v_gene: TRBV19
abundance: .
d_gene: .
CDR3aa: CATSLRGNTIYF
CDR3nt: TGTGCCACCTCTTTACGGGGAAACACCATATATTTT

j_gene: TRBJ2-7
v_gene: TRBV3-1/TRBV3-2
abundance: .
d_gene: .
CDR3aa: CASSQEPPGEQYF
CDR3nt: TGTGCCAGCAGCCAAGAACCCCCAGGCGAGCAGTACTTC

j_gene: TRBJ1-1
v_gene: TRBV3-1/TRBV3-2
abundance: few
d_gene: .
CDR3aa: CASSRTQGSNTEAFF
CDR3nt: TGTGCCAGCAGCCGAACACAGGGTTCGAACACTGAAGCTTTCTTT

j_gene: TRBJ2-7
v_gene: TRBV6-5
abundance: .
d_gene: TRBD1
CDR3aa: CASSPGQTTYEQYF
CDR3nt: TGTGCCAGCAGTCCGGGACAGACGACCTACGAGCAGTACTTC

j_gene: TRBJ1-1
v_gene: TRBV7-2
abundance: .
d_gene: .
CDR3aa: CASSPWAQGNTEAFF
CDR3nt: TGTGCCAGCAGCCCGTGGGCACAGGGGAACACTGAAGCTTTCTTT

j_gene: TRBJ2-7
v_gene: TRBV28
abundance: .
d_gene: TRBD2
CDR3aa: CASSHPGLADPREQYF
CDR3nt: TGTGCCAGCAGTCACCCGGGACTAGCGGACCCTAGGGAGCAGTACTTC

j_gene: TRBJ2-1
v_gene: TRBV6-2/TRBV6-3
abundance: .
d_gene: TRBD2
CDR3aa: CASSYRGRGSYNEQFF
CDR3nt: TGTGCCAGCAGTTATCGCGGGAGAGGGTCCTACAATGAGCAGTTCTTC

j_gene: TRBJ1-2
v_gene: TRBV5-4
abundance: few
d_gene: TRBD1
CDR3aa: CASSVDRGLYGYTF
CDR3nt: TGTGCCAGCAGCGTAGACAGGGGGCTCTATGGCTACACCTTC

j_gene: TRBJ1-2
v_gene: TRBV5-6
abundance: .
d_gene: .
CDR3aa: CASSVYRVGYGYTF
CDR3nt: TGTGCCAGCAGCGTGTACAGGGTTGGCTATGGCTACACCTTC

j_gene: TRBJ1-1
v_gene: TRBV29-1
abundance: few
d_gene: .
CDR3aa: CSVADLGGSEAFF
CDR3nt: TGCAGCGTCGCAGACCTAGGTGGGAGCGAAGCTTTCTTT

j_gene: TRBJ1-3
v_gene: TRBV2
abundance: many
d_gene: .
CDR3aa: CASSHSRISANTIYF
CDR3nt: TGTGCCAGCAGCCACAGCAGAATAAGTGCTAACACCATATATTTT

j_gene: TRBJ2-1
v_gene: TRBV6-5
abundance: .
d_gene: TRBD2
CDR3aa: CASSSGGGRWNEQFF
CDR3nt: TGTGCCAGCAGCTCGGGGGGCGGGAGGTGGAATGAGCAGTTCTTC

j_gene: TRBJ2-7
v_gene: TRBV12-3/TRBV12-4
abundance: .
d_gene: .
CDR3aa: CASSRPGGHEQYF
CDR3nt: TGTGCCAGCAGCCGGCCGGGTGGCCACGAGCAGTACTTC

j_gene: TRBJ2-1
v_gene: TRBV18
abundance: .
d_gene: .
CDR3aa: CASDTRGRNEQFF
CDR3nt: TGTGCCAGCGACACGCGGGGCCGCAATGAGCAGTTCTTC

j_gene: TRBJ1-5
v_gene: TRBV13
abundance: .
d_gene: TRBD1
CDR3aa: CASSLGQGGDQPQHF
CDR3nt: TGTGCCAGCAGCCTGGGACAGGGTGGTGATCAGCCCCAGCATTTT

j_gene: TRBJ2-3
v_gene: TRBV19
abundance: .
d_gene: TRBD1
CDR3aa: CASKARGLVDTQYF
CDR3nt: TGTGCCAGTAAGGCCAGGGGGCTCGTAGATACGCAGTATTTT

j_gene: TRBJ2-1
v_gene: TRBV5-1
abundance: .
d_gene: TRBD1
CDR3aa: CASSLLPGQGDNEQFF
CDR3nt: TGCGCCAGCAGCCTACTCCCGGGACAGGGGGACAATGAGCAGTTCTTC

j_gene: TRBJ2-7
v_gene: TRBV7-2
abundance: .
d_gene: TRBD1
CDR3aa: CASSFRGTSDYEQYF
CDR3nt: TGTGCCAGCAGCTTCAGGGGGACATCCGACTACGAGCAGTACTTC

j_gene: TRBJ1-1
v_gene: TRBV27
abundance: .
d_gene: .
CDR3aa: CASSRGQTNTEAFF
CDR3nt: TGTGCCAGCAGCAGAGGCCAGACGAACACTGAAGCTTTCTTT

j_gene: TRBJ2-7
v_gene: TRBV18
abundance: .
d_gene: .
CDR3aa: CASSPLDGGAYEQYF
CDR3nt: TGTGCCAGCTCACCTCTGGACGGAGGAGCCTACGAGCAGTACTTC

j_gene: TRBJ2-7
v_gene: TRBV18
abundance: .
d_gene: .
CDR3aa: CASSLSSYEQYF
CDR3nt: TGTGCCAGCTCACTCTCCTCCTACGAGCAGTACTTC

j_gene: TRBJ2-3
v_gene: TRBV11-2
abundance: .
d_gene: .
CDR3aa: CASRTPEGGGGGDTQYF
CDR3nt: TGTGCCAGCAGAACCCCCGAGGGAGGGGGAGGGGGAGATACGCAGTATTTT

j_gene: TRBJ2-1
v_gene: TRBV19
abundance: .
d_gene: .
CDR3aa: CASGAGGPYNEQFF
CDR3nt: TGTGCCAGTGGGGCCGGGGGACCCTACAATGAGCAGTTCTTC

j_gene: TRBJ1-1
v_gene: TRBV27
abundance: .
d_gene: .
CDR3aa: CASSPVVGSTEAFF
CDR3nt: TGTGCCAGCAGTCCTGTGGTAGGGAGCACTGAAGCTTTCTTT

j_gene: TRBJ2-1
v_gene: TRBV28
abundance: .
d_gene: .
CDR3aa: CATGAGGGYNEQFF
CDR3nt: TGTGCCACAGGGGCCGGAGGAGGTTACAATGAGCAGTTCTTC

j_gene: TRBJ2-3
v_gene: TRBV7-6
abundance: .
d_gene: .
CDR3aa: CASSLAATTGTQSQYF
CDR3nt: TGTGCCAGCAGCTTAGCCGCGACGACGGGAACCCAGTCGCAGTATTTT

j_gene: TRBJ1-2
v_gene: TRBV27
abundance: .
d_gene: .
CDR3aa: CASSFSRFRGNYGYTF
CDR3nt: TGTGCCAGCAGTTTTTCCCGATTTCGGGGTAACTATGGCTACACCTTC

j_gene: TRBJ2-4
v_gene: TRBV4-3
abundance: .
d_gene: .
CDR3aa: CASSQERLLAKNIQYF
CDR3nt: TGCGCCAGCAGCCAAGAGCGTTTACTAGCCAAAAACATTCAGTACTTC

j_gene: TRBJ1-2
v_gene: TRBV6-1
abundance: .
d_gene: .
CDR3aa: CASSEYPGHLYGYTF
CDR3nt: TGTGCCAGCAGTGAATATCCGGGACACCTCTATGGCTACACCTTC